The 17 T cell receptor beta chains below all came from one sample that was sequenced in a study of blood T cells in healthy people across ages. PCR was performed a second time for about 7 to 12 cycles using a sample-barcoded 5' primer and a J-beta primer mix. TCRdb itself ran the 5' RACE reads through MiXCR, one entry per CDR3 protein. The data hold over 950,000 distinct CDR3 sequences, with 51% observed a single time. Sequenced: blood. These receptors all stem from an older woman in good health.

V and J are TRBV5-6 and TRBJ2-1; 8 bases are a match to TRBD1. The closer fit of TRBJ2-7 to the DNA end suggests the J call may be wrong. Germline V gene sequence: CDR1 SGHDT, CDR2 YYEEEE. The CDR3 contains 21 residues. The CDR3 nucleotides read TGTGCCAGCAGCGGGGTTCCAGGGGGCCTCTTAGCGAGTAGCTCCTACAATGAGCAGTACTTC. Its protein is CASSGVPGGLLASSSYNEQYF.

The CDR3 here is CSARMGGSLEQYF. DNA for the CDR3: TGCAGTGCTAGAATGGGGGGTTCCCTCGAGCAGTACTTC. The J gene is TRBJ2-7, the V gene TRBV20-1; possible D gene TRBD2, 6 bases. Trimming stripped 2 bases from V and 6 bases from J, with 14 bases between. The V gene's germline CDR1 is DFQATT and CDR2 SNEGSKA (reference sequence). CDR3 length: 13 amino acids.

In its sample, this clonotype was seen a few times. The genes are TRBV15 and TRBJ2-7, with a tentative D call TRBD1 (6 bases). The V end was cut by 0 bases, the J end by 0 bases, with 18 bases between. Germline V lookup: CDR1 LNHNV, CDR2 YYDKDF (reference sequence). This CDR3 is 18 amino acids long. The CDR3 protein is CATSRDRFGRGSSYEQYF. The CDR3 DNA sequence: TGTGCCACCAGCAGAGATAGGTTTGGCAGGGGAAGCTCCTACGAGCAGTACTTC.

This clonotype appeared once. The gene calls are TRBV20-1 and TRBJ2-7, with D perhaps matching TRBD2 (6 bases). V lost 6 bases, J lost 0 bases, and 9 bases lay in between. The CDR3 covers 12 residues. CDR1 DFQATT and CDR2 SNEGSKA come from the germline V gene (reference sequence). The CDR3 reads CSAATSSYEQYF. The CDR3 nucleotides are TGCAGTGCCGCGACTAGCTCCTACGAGCAGTACTTC.

The chain's CDR3 is CASSHGHTTYEQYF. The CDR3 bases are TGCGCCAGCAGCCACGGACATACAACCTACGAGCAGTACTTC. J is TRBJ2-4 and V is TRBV4-1; a possible D gene is TRBD1 (5 bases). The J call could be wrong; TRBJ2-7 is a better fit for the DNA end. Per the germline V gene, CDR1 is MGHRA and CDR2 is YSYEKL. The length of the CDR3 is 14 residues.

This clonotype was observed a few times. The V call is TRBV10-3, the J call TRBJ2-4, with 8 positions matching TRBD1. The CDR3 sequence is 15 residues long. Germline CDR1 and CDR2: ENHRY and SYGVKD. V was clipped by 4 bases and J by 4 bases; unmatched bases: 6. The CDR3 spells CAISAAGGPKNIQYF. The CDR3 nucleotides are TGTGCCATCAGTGCAGCAGGGGGCCCTAAAAACATTCAGTACTTC.

This clonotype came up many times. The chain recombines TRBV4-1 with TRBJ2-3; TRBD2 agrees at 10 bases. V shed 0 bases, J shed 3 bases, and the junction held 18 bases outside the gene matches. There are 21 residues in the CDR3. Germline values: CDR1 MGHRA, CDR2 YSYEKL. For the CDR3, the DNA is TGCGCCAGCAGCCAAGATTATTCTGGGGTGCGGGTAGCGGGAGGAACAGATACGCAGTATTTT. Translation gives CASSQDYSGVRVAGGTDTQYF.

This clonotype came up a few times. The genes are TRBV4-2 and TRBJ2-7; D uncertain. Per the germline V gene, CDR1 is LGHNA and CDR2 is YNFKEQ. The germline V and J ends were trimmed by 4 bases and 7 bases, with 20 bases remaining between them. This CDR3 is 15 amino acids long. CDR3 nucleotides: TGTGCCAGCAGCCTCACAAGAACCGGCCCGGGTGAGCAGTACTTC. Translated: CASSLTRTGPGEQYF.

V is TRBV11-2 and J is TRBJ1-2; no clear D. Germline CDR1 reads SGHAT; CDR2 reads FQNNGV. The CDR3 has 15 residues. Trimming removed 1 base at V and 5 bases at J, with 14 bases between. The CDR3 here is CASSLVWPGRYGYTF. The CDR3, as DNA: TGTGCCAGCAGCTTAGTGTGGCCAGGAAGATATGGCTACACCTTC.

Regarding this clonotype: This may come from a read error, since a much larger clone is one base off. This chain links TRBV4-2 with TRBJ2-6, with a tentative D call TRBD1 (5 bases). The CDR3 length is 15 residues. Germline lookup yields CDR1 LGHNA and CDR2 YNFKEQ. Written as DNA, the CDR3 is TGTGCCAGCAGCCAAGAGGGCTCTGGGGCCAACGCCCTGACTTTC. Its translation: CASSQEGSGANALTF.

The chain couples TRBV6-6 to TRBJ2-5; 13 bases are a match to TRBD2. CDR1 is MNHNY and CDR2 is SVGAGI in the germline V gene (reference sequence). The CDR3 has 15 amino acids. V lost 7 bases to trimming and J lost 4 bases; unmatched junction nucleotides: 6. This CDR3 reads CASIGLAGAGETQYF. The CDR3 coding sequence is TGTGCCAGCATCGGACTAGCGGGAGCTGGAGAGACCCAGTACTTC.

As to this clonotype: Being one base from a much bigger clone, this may be a read error. This chain joins TRBV5-1 and TRBJ1-1, with 9 bases identical to TRBD1. Germline CDR1 is SGHRS and CDR2 is YFSETQ. This CDR3 region has 15 residues. CDR3 DNA: TGCGCCAGCAGAGCGGGACAGGGTGAGGACACTGGAGCTTTCTTT. This translates into CASRAGQGEDTGAFF.

This clonotype was seen more than once but under ten times. The J gene is TRBJ2-3, the V gene TRBV10-2, with D unclear. V was clipped by 0 bases and J by 2 bases, with 12 bases between them. Per germline, CDR1 WSHSY and CDR2 SAAADI. The CDR3 loop spans 16 amino acids. The CDR3 nucleotides read TGCGCCAGCAGTGAGTCGTCGGGCCAATTCACAGATACGCAGTATTTT. Translating gives CASSESSGQFTDTQYF.

The J gene is TRBJ2-7, the V gene TRBV6-2 or TRBV6-3; D gene unclear. Germline V gene sequence: CDR1 MNHEY, CDR2 SVGEGT. There are 13 residues in the CDR3. V was cut by 6 bases and J by 3 bases, with 12 bases left in between. The CDR3 region is CASSLSSIYEQYF. The CDR3 DNA reads as TGTGCCAGCAGCCTTTCCTCGATCTACGAGCAGTACTTC.

This clonotype was seen just once. V usage is TRBV30 and J usage is TRBJ2-1; 8 bases are shared with TRBD2. J lost 7 bases, V lost 0 bases, and 8 bases had no gene match. The germline gives CDR1 GTSNPN, CDR2 SVGIG (reference sequence). The CDR3 is made up of 15 amino acids. Here the CDR3 DNA reads TGTGCCTGGAGTGTACAGAGCGGGAGTTTTAATGAGCAGTTCTTC. It specifies CAWSVQSGSFNEQFF.

This clonotype was seen once. The CDR3 here is CSASGHAVYEQYF. As DNA, the CDR3 is TGCAGTGCTAGTGGTCACGCCGTCTACGAGCAGTACTTC. The V gene is TRBV20-1, the J gene TRBJ2-1; D is ambiguous. The last part of the DNA fits TRBJ2-7 better; the J call may be wrong. The CDR3 is 13 amino acids. Germline V gene data show CDR1 as DFQATT and CDR2 as SNEGSKA (reference sequence).

V and J are TRBV6-5 and TRBJ2-4; 10 positions match TRBD2. The DNA end favors TRBJ2-5, so the J call may be wrong. This CDR3 has 14 amino acids. Germline values: CDR1 MNHEY, CDR2 SVGAGI. The CDR3 region is CASSLAGVWETQYF. The CDR3 DNA follows: TGTGCCAGCAGTCTAGCGGGAGTGTGGGAGACCCAGTACTTC.